A single sample gave rise to the 2 T cell receptor beta chains below, sequenced in a study of T cells after yellow fever vaccination. A single record per CDR3 protein comes from TCRdb applying MiXCR to the 5' RACE reads. The sample yields approximately 580,000 distinct CDR3 sequences, 17% seen once. Sequenced here: PBMCs, sampled about 5 days after the first yellow fever vaccination. The receptors stem from a man in his late teens or twenties who received the YFV17D yellow fever vaccine.

The chain recombines TRBV2 with TRBJ2-3; TRBD2 is a possible D gene (6 bases). The V and J ends lost 1 base and 1 base respectively, with 12 bases between them. The CDR3 loop spans 16 amino acids. Germline CDR1 SNHLY, CDR2 FYNNEI. DNA for the CDR3: TGTGCCAGCAGTGAAGGGGGGGATCGAGGCACAGATACGCAGTATTTT. It encodes CASSEGGDRGTDTQYF.

The V and J genes are TRBV15 and TRBJ2-2; possible D gene TRBD1, 6 bases. The CDR3 spans 17 residues. From germline, CDR1 is LNHNV and CDR2 YYDKDF (reference sequence). V was clipped by 1 base and J by 1 base, with 13 bases between them. The CDR3 DNA follows: TGTGCCACCAGCAGAGGGGGGACATCCAGGAACACCGGGGAGCTGTTTTTT. It is translated as CATSRGGTSRNTGELFF.